This T cell receptor (beta chain) was retrieved from a study of response to subunit inactivated influenza vaccine. TCRdb analysed the RT-PCR reads with MiXCR anew, one entry per CDR3 protein. The sample records about 650,000 distinct CDR3 sequences, 11% to 15% being singletons. The CDR3 is made up of 13 amino acids. With V trimmed by 4 bases and J by 5 bases, 5 bases remained unmatched. The germline CDR1 and CDR2 sequences are SGHRS and YFSETQ. This TCR was recovered from a man between 45 and 60 years old who received an inactivated influenza vaccine. The chain couples TRBV5-1 to TRBJ2-5; 7 bases match TRBD1. The sequencing used PBMCs from blood, collected 14 to 15 days before vaccination. The CDR3 nucleotides read TGCGCCAGCAGCGTGACAGGGCGGGAGACCCAGTACTTC. Its protein product is CASSVTGRETQYF.